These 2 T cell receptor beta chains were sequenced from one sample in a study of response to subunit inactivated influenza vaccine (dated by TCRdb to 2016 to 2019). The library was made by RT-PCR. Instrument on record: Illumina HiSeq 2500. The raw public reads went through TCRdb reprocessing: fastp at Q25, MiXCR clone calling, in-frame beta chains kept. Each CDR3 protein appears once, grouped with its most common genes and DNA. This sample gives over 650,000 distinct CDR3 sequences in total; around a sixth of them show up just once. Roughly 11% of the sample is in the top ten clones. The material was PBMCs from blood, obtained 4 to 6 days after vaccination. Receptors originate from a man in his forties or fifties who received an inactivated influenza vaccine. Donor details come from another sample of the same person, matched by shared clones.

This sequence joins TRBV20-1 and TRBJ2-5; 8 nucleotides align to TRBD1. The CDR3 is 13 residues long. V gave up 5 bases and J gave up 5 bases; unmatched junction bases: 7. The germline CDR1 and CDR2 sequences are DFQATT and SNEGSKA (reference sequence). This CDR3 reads CSARQTGVETQYF. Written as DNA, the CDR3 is TGCAGTGCTCGCCAGACAGGGGTGGAGACCCAGTACTTC.

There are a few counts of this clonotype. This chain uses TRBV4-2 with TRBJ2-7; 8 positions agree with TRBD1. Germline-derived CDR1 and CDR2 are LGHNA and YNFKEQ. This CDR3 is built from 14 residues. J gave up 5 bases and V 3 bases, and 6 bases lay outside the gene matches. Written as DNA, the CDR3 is TGTGCCAGCAGCCAGACAGGGGTGGTTGACGAGCAGTACTTC. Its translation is CASSQTGVVDEQYF.